The T cell receptor beta chain under discussion was sequenced for a study of metastatic and nonmetastatic thyroid tumors. Background on the study: The authors compared repertoires across blood and tumor or nodule tissue from malignant and benign thyroid patients.

Authors' methods: A classifier of distant metastasis in papillary thyroid cancer was built from CDR3 differences (across clinicopathological groups). TCRdb reprocessed the PCR reads using MiXCR. Clone size and V and J calls follow TCRdb, not the original study. The sample holds about 12,000 clones; around 31% are singletons and the top ten take about 12%. Study results and limitations: According to reports, the diversity of TCR beta was significantly higher in malignant thyroid tumors than in benign nodules, and this held in both blood and tumor samples.

Each patient came to thyroid surgery without any prior treatment (of any kind). As regards this clone: Its target is unknown.

The CDR3 spans 13 residues. The germline V gene encodes CDR1 SGHAT and CDR2 FQNNGV. The V end lost 4 bases, the J end lost 7 bases, and 14 bases lay between the germline ends. Material for sequencing was tumor tissue. V and J are TRBV11-2 and TRBJ2-7; D might be TRBD1 (6 bases). The source of this sequence is a female donor with papillary thyroid cancer or a benign thyroid nodule (not recorded which). Some clones in this sample may be carry-over from other donors' samples. The CDR3 nucleotides are TGTGCCAGCAGCTCGTACAGGGAGTTAGAGCAGTACTTC. Encoded protein: CASSSYRELEQYF.